This T cell receptor (beta chain) emerged from a study of T cell responses to AZD1222 COVID-19 vaccine. Study-level findings and limits: Most donors were white British, females outnumbered males, and clonal diversity was possibly underestimated.

Some clones are missing from TCRdb's copy, which holds only in-frame ones; the method was immunoSEQ multiplex PCR. The sample records 120,000 to 150,000 clones, 92% being singletons. The CDR3 is 17 amino acids. Germline V CDR1 and CDR2: LNHNV, YYDKDF (reference sequence). After removal of 5 bases from V and 4 bases from J, the junction contained 17 bases not matched to a gene. On this clone: The antigen is unknown.

This material consisted of peripheral blood, taken on day 0 of AZD1222 vaccination. The chain joins TRBV15 to TRBJ2-7; 7 bases are shared with TRBD2. The clonotype originates from an adult in good health. CDR3 coding DNA: TGTGCCACCAGCCGGGGTGGCCTAGCGGATATGTCGTACGAGCAGTACTTC. This encodes CATSRGGLADMSYEQYF.